This T cell receptor (beta chain) was identified during a study of blood T cell repertoires in COVID-19. Libraries were prepared by immunoSEQ multiplex PCR; TCRdb keeps only in-frame clonotypes and omits some of them. The sample includes roughly 380,000 clones, about 90% seen only once; the top ten take roughly 1.4%. The sequence was obtained from a man aged 25-45 years who had recovered from COVID-19. The sequenced sample was PBMCs or T cells enriched from blood (not recorded which).

CDR3 sequence reads: CASSQEVANYGYTF. As DNA, the CDR3 is TGCGCCAGCAGCCAAGAGGTAGCTAACTATGGCTACACCTTC. This chain uses TRBV4-3 with TRBJ1-2, with D hard to call. Per the germline V gene, CDR1 is LGHNA and CDR2 is YSLEER. The CDR3 consists of 14 residues. V lost 0 bases and J 0 bases, leaving 5 bases between the germline ends.